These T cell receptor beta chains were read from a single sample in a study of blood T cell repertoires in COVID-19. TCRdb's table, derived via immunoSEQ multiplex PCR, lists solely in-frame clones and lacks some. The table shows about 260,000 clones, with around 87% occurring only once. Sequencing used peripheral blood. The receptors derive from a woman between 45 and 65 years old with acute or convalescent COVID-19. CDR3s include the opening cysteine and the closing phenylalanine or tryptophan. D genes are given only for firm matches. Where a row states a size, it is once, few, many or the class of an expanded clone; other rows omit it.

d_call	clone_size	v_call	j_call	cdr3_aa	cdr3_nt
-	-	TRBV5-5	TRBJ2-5	CASSLTGTRQETQYF	TGTGCCAGCAGCCTGACCGGGACTCGACAAGAGACCCAGTACTTC
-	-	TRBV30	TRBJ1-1	CAWEGRGWRTEAFF	TGTGCCTGGGAAGGACGGGGGTGGAGGACTGAAGCTTTCTTT
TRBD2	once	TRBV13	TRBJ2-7	CASSRGTTSYEQYF	TGTGCCAGCAGCAGAGGGACTACCTCCTACGAGCAGTACTTC
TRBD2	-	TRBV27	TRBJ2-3	CASSRPLGAGGNWDTQYF	TGTGCCAGCAGTCGACCCCTAGGGGCGGGAGGGAACTGGGATACGCAGTATTTT
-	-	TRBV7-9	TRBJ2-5	CASSPGGGGEETQYF	TGTGCCAGCAGCCCTGGGGGAGGGGGAGAAGAGACCCAGTACTTC
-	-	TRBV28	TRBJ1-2	CASSGGDNYGYTF	TGTGCCAGCAGTGGAGGGGATAACTATGGCTACACCTTC
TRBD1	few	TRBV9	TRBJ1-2	CASSQEDRGDGYTF	TGTGCCAGCAGCCAAGAGGACAGGGGCGATGGCTACACCTTC
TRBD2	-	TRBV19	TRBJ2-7	CASSRVAGEYEQYF	TGTGCCAGTAGTCGAGTAGCGGGAGAGTACGAGCAGTACTTC
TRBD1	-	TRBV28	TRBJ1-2	CATGDSNYGYTF	TGTGCCACCGGGGACAGCAACTATGGCTACACCTTC
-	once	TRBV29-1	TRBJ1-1	CSVEDQGNTEAFF	TGCAGCGTTGAAGACCAGGGGAACACTGAAGCTTTCTTT
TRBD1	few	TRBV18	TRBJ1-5	CASSLGTGPSNQPQHF	TGTGCCAGCTCACTCGGGACAGGCCCTAGTAATCAGCCCCAGCATTTT
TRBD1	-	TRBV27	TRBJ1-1	CASSPGTGRRLNTEAFF	TGTGCCAGCAGTCCCGGGACAGGTAGGAGATTGAACACTGAAGCTTTCTTT
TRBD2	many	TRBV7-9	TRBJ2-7	CASSVVVTSGSHEQYF	TGTGCCAGCAGCGTGGTCGTCACTAGCGGGAGCCACGAGCAGTACTTC
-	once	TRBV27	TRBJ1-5	CASSPSGGLRPQHF	TGTGCCAGCAGCCCCTCGGGCGGGTTGCGGCCCCAGCATTTT